Given below is one T cell receptor beta chain in context. Germline CDR1 reads LGHDT; CDR2 reads YNNKEL (reference sequence). V was cut by 7 bases and J by 4 bases, with 19 bases left in between. The CDR3 sequence is 15 residues long. These data belong to a study of blood T cell repertoires in COVID-19. About the research overall: PBMCs, B-cell-depleted T cells, or T cells were the source of the cDNA or gDNA that made up the material.

How the authors handled the data: The assay estimated nucleated cells by amplifying reference gene primers. Assay: immunoSEQ multiplex PCR; the TCRdb copy retains only in-frame clones and omits some. That table furnishes V, J and clone size, whereas the DNA furnished D and trimming. Among around 68,000 clones listed, roughly 80% were seen once. This clonotype was obtained from a woman aged 45-60 years with acute or convalescent COVID-19. The V and J genes are TRBV3-1 (or the pseudogene TRBV3-2) and TRBJ1-2; maybe TRBD1 (6 bases). The sequenced sample was peripheral blood. This chain's CDR3 is CASTPTGTPGYGYTF. CDR3 nucleotide sequence: TGTGCCAGCACCCCAACCGGGACACCAGGCTATGGCTACACCTTC.